These T cell receptor beta chains were read from a single sample in a study of Ad26.COV2.S vaccination and SARS-CoV-2 variants. Assay used: immunoSEQ multiplex PCR; TCRdb lists only in-frame clones, some missing. The data show roughly 390,000 clones, around nine tenths seen once. Sequencing used peripheral blood, obtained in a trial of Ad26.COV2.S vaccine versus placebo. All receptors derive from a person aged 18-60 years who received the Ad26.COV2.S COVID-19 vaccine or a placebo. Both conserved end residues are part of each CDR3. A D gene is named only where the DNA matches it firmly. The size entry is marked missing in some rows and otherwise reads once, few, many or a size class.

j_gene,d_gene,v_gene,abundance,len,CDR3aa
TRBJ1-2,.,TRBV7-2,many,13,CASSLEWLRGYTF
TRBJ1-6,.,TRBV7-8,.,15,CASSLGTTYNSPLHF
TRBJ2-3,.,TRBV3-1/TRBV3-2,.,15,CASSPQQGRTDTQYF
TRBJ2-1,.,TRBV9,.,17,CASSVVVSGGSYNEQFF
TRBJ1-6,TRBD1,TRBV7-9,.,13,CASSPGGNSPLHF
TRBJ1-1,.,TRBV6-5,.,13,CATLGRVNTEAFF
TRBJ1-3,.,TRBV6-5,.,14,CASSPQSSGNTIYF
TRBJ1-2,TRBD1,TRBV24-1,.,14,CATSDLTTGYGYTF
TRBJ1-1,.,TRBV3-1/TRBV3-2,.,13,CASSQWGDTEAFF
TRBJ2-3,.,TRBV5-6,.,13,CASSLAGGDTQYF
TRBJ1-5,.,TRBV6-6,.,15,CASSYSRVSNQPQHF
TRBJ2-7,TRBD1,TRBV4-1,many,16,CASSQEPGQGLHEQYF
TRBJ1-2,.,TRBV2,.,13,CASSEGQPYGYTF
TRBJ1-6,.,TRBV7-2,few,12,CASSYTGSPLHF
TRBJ1-2,.,TRBV7-9,.,14,CASSLADANYGYTF
TRBJ1-6,.,TRBV5-1,.,15,CASSDALTLNSPLHF
TRBJ1-6,TRBD1,TRBV18,.,14,CASSPGQGDSPLHF
TRBJ2-1,.,TRBV4-1,few,16,CASSQDRGGRGDEQFF
TRBJ2-7,.,TRBV20-1,.,10,CSASTREQYF
TRBJ2-7,.,TRBV7-2,once,14,CASSSAVGTYEQYF
TRBJ1-1,.,TRBV3-1/TRBV3-2,.,13,CASSPRRDGEAFF
TRBJ1-1,TRBD1,TRBV27,.,14,CASSFGTGGTPAFF
TRBJ2-3,TRBD1,TRBV10-2,once,14,CASKEGAQRGTQYF
TRBJ1-4,TRBD1,TRBV25-1,.,13,CASRGQGHEKLFF
TRBJ2-1,TRBD1,TRBV3-1/TRBV3-2,.,14,CASSLGQGGNEQFF
TRBJ2-5,.,TRBV5-1,.,15,CASSQEQAREETQYF
TRBJ1-3,.,TRBV3-1/TRBV3-2,.,15,CASSQGPISGNTIYF
TRBJ1-1,.,TRBV6-4,.,12,CASNRENTEAFF
TRBJ1-6,.,TRBV2,.,16,CASSEAGGTYNSPLHF
TRBJ1-1,.,TRBV10-3,.,13,CAISVSANTEAFF
TRBJ1-1,.,TRBV2,.,13,CASRIQMNTEAFF
TRBJ1-2,.,TRBV15,.,16,CATSRDKAVSSDGYTF
TRBJ2-7,.,TRBV21-1,.,12,CATRSRDYEQYF
TRBJ2-3,TRBD1,TRBV7-6,.,15,CASSVRTGGVDTQYF
TRBJ2-3,TRBD2,TRBV5-1,.,16,CASSPGTSGGKDTQYF
TRBJ2-7,.,TRBV5-1,.,14,CASSLGPISYEQYF
TRBJ2-6,.,TRBV6-5,.,15,CASSYSGPGANVLTF
TRBJ1-1,TRBD1,TRBV10-3,.,14,CAISRTQGGTEAFF
TRBJ2-6,.,TRBV4-1,.,19,CASSPIPTRKGSGANVLTF
TRBJ1-4,.,TRBV19,.,14,CASSNGRINEKLFF
TRBJ1-1,TRBD1,TRBV3-1/TRBV3-2,.,16,CASSRVDRAPYTEAFF
TRBJ1-2,.,TRBV12-5,.,14,CASGFAGRDYGYTF
TRBJ2-2,.,TRBV9,.,14,CASSVAGAAGELFF
TRBJ1-1,.,TRBV6-5,once,14,CASRAGSSINEAFF